This T cell receptor (beta chain) was identified during a study of T cell responses to AZD1222 COVID-19 vaccine. Overall study: Investigators merged groups given second doses at roughly 4 or roughly 12 weeks.

This CDR3 region has 12 residues. Trimming pared 8 bases from V and 3 bases from J, leaving 8 bases between. Germline loops: CDR1 SNHLY, CDR2 FYNNEI. The assay was immunoSEQ multiplex PCR, and TCRdb's table has in-frame clones only and misses some. The sample includes more than 150,000 clones, around 88% of them seen just once. Study-level points and caveats: Just a handful of AZD1222 recipients were seropositive at baseline.

In the case of this clone: As yet, its antigen is unknown.

The starting material was peripheral blood, obtained on day 0 of AZD1222 vaccination. The sequence derives from an adult in good health. The V call is TRBV2, the J call TRBJ2-1; D unclear. The CDR3 coding sequence is TGTGCCAGCGGGTCGGACTACAATGAGCAGTTCTTC. It translates to CASGSDYNEQFF.